One sample yielded the 27 T cell receptor beta chains listed below, sequenced in a study of PD-L1 blockade in urothelial cancer. Sequenced by immunoSEQ multiplex PCR; TCRdb stores in-frame clones only, minus some. The sample holds about 82,000 clones; about 85% are singletons and the top ten take over 5%. The sequencing used PBMCs, collected around atezolizumab (anti-PD-L1) treatment. All receptors derive from a woman aged 70 to 79 with urothelial cancer.

The V and J genes are TRBV7-2 and TRBJ2-3; 7 nucleotides match TRBD1. There are 14 residues in the CDR3. The V gene end was trimmed by 4 bases and the J gene end by 2 bases; junction bases not matched to a gene: 3. Per germline, CDR1 SGHTA and CDR2 FQGNSA. Written as DNA, the CDR3 is TGTGCCAGCAGCTGGGACAGCCACACAGATACGCAGTATTTT. Protein sequence: CASSWDSHTDTQYF.

The chain has TRBV6-1 and TRBJ1-4; D may be TRBD1 (6 bases). Trimming left V 1 base short and J 8 bases short, with 20 bases between. In germline, CDR1 is MNHNS, CDR2 SASEGT. CDR3 length: 17 residues. This CDR3 reads CASSEGFHVTGYEKLFF. CDR3 DNA: TGTGCCAGCAGTGAAGGGTTCCACGTAACAGGGTACGAAAAACTGTTTTTT.

V usage is TRBV18 and J usage is TRBJ2-7, with TRBD1 as a possible D gene (5 bases). This CDR3 has 14 amino acids. Germline values: CDR1 KGHSH, CDR2 LQKENI. Trimming removed 3 bases at V and 3 bases at J, with 12 bases between. CDR3 sequence (DNA): TGTGCCAGCTCACCGGCCAGGGCCGACTACGAGCAGTACTTC. Its protein product is CASSPARADYEQYF. Based on the CDR3 plus reference TRBV18 and TRBJ2-7, the full variable domain is NAGVMQNPRHLVRRRGQEARLRCSPMKGHSHVYWYRQLPEEGLKFMVYLQKENIIDESGMPKERFSAEFPKEGPSILRIQQVVRGDSAAYFCASSPARADYEQYFGPGTRLTVT.

The table lists this clone with a count of one. The chain has TRBV7-2 and TRBJ2-7; D gene unclear. V was pared by 1 base and J by 4 bases, with 8 bases between. The CDR3 covers 13 residues. Germline CDR1 is SGHTA and CDR2 is FQGNSA. The CDR3 loop is CASSLVGNYEQYF. The CDR3 DNA follows: TGTGCCAGCAGCTTAGTCGGTAATTACGAGCAGTACTTC.

V usage is TRBV28 and J usage is TRBJ2-7; D possibly corresponds to TRBD2 (5 bases). Trimming left V 9 bases short and J 2 bases short, with 14 bases between. The V gene's germline CDR1 is MDHEN and CDR2 SYDVKM. The CDR3 length is 13 residues. CDR3 sequence: CARGLLKTYEQYF. The CDR3 region has the DNA TGTGCCAGAGGACTGCTAAAAACCTACGAGCAGTACTTC.

The chain carries TRBV2 and TRBJ2-7, with TRBD2 matching over 14 bases. Germline CDR1 SNHLY, CDR2 FYNNEI. The V gene end was trimmed by 8 bases and the J gene end by 0 bases; junction bases not matched to a gene: 3. The length of the CDR3 is 15 residues. Here the CDR3 reads CASAGTSGSSYEQYF. CDR3 bases: TGTGCCAGCGCGGGGACTAGCGGGAGCTCCTACGAGCAGTACTTC.

The rearrangement uses TRBV30 and TRBJ1-1; D is uncertain. Germline CDR1 GTSNPN, CDR2 SVGIG (reference sequence). The CDR3 is 13 amino acids. V was trimmed by 2 bases and J by 1 base, leaving 8 bases between them. This chain's CDR3 is CAWSYLRNTEAFF. The CDR3 nucleotides read TGTGCCTGGAGTTATCTTAGGAACACTGAAGCTTTCTTT.

The rearrangement links TRBV7-8 to TRBJ1-1; possible D gene TRBD1, 6 bases. Germline V gene lookup returns CDR1 SGHVS and CDR2 FQNEAQ. Deletions cut 5 bases from V and 0 bases from J, with 13 bases between. The length of the CDR3 is 15 residues. The CDR3 reads CASSSDRFLNTEAFF. The CDR3 DNA reads TGTGCCAGCAGCAGTGACAGGTTTTTGAACACTGAAGCTTTCTTT.

This chain uses TRBV5-1 with TRBJ2-7; 13 bases agree with TRBD2. CDR3 length equals 14 residues. Germline loops: CDR1 SGHRS, CDR2 YFSETQ. After removal of 4 bases from V and 6 bases from J, the junction contained 4 bases not matched to a gene. The CDR3 DNA reads as TGCGCCAGCAGCCCGGGACTAGCGGGAAGCGAGCAGTACTTC. Amino acid sequence: CASSPGLAGSEQYF.

The V and J genes are TRBV18 and TRBJ2-2, with TRBD2 matching 7 bases. This CDR3 is 15 amino acids long. CDR1 KGHSH and CDR2 LQKENI come from the germline V gene. V shed 4 bases and J 4 bases; nucleotides not matched to a gene: 6. DNA for the CDR3: TGTGCCAGCTCACGCGGGGAGGGGAGCACCGGGGAGCTGTTTTTT. Its translation is CASSRGEGSTGELFF. The full variable domain, completed using reference TRBV18 and TRBJ2-2, is NAGVMQNPRHLVRRRGQEARLRCSPMKGHSHVYWYRQLPEEGLKFMVYLQKENIIDESGMPKERFSAEFPKEGPSILRIQQVVRGDSAAYFCASSRGEGSTGELFFGEGSRLTVL.

The chain combines TRBV5-6 with TRBJ2-3, with 9 bases fitting TRBD1. V was pared by 4 bases and J by 3 bases, with 9 bases of the junction left unmatched. Germline loops: CDR1 SGHDT, CDR2 YYEEEE. The CDR3 runs to 16 residues. The chain's CDR3 is CASSQMTGGMTDTQYF. For the CDR3, the DNA is TGTGCCAGCAGCCAAATGACAGGGGGGATGACAGATACGCAGTATTTT.

The chain recombines TRBV11-2 with TRBJ1-2; the match to TRBD1 covers 7 bases. The CDR3 runs 16 residues. J lost 0 bases, V lost 2 bases, and 6 bases had no gene match. Germline V gives CDR1 SGHAT, CDR2 FQNNGV. The CDR3 DNA follows: TGTGCCAGCAGCTTAACGGGGACAGCTTCTAACTATGGCTACACCTTC. Translation: CASSLTGTASNYGYTF.

The V and J genes are TRBV29-1 and TRBJ1-5; D not certain. The V and J ends lost 4 bases and 5 bases respectively, with 9 bases between them. This CDR3 contains 12 residues. Germline CDR1 and CDR2: SQVTM and ANQGSEA. The CDR3 is CSVADYDQPQHF. The CDR3, as DNA: TGCAGCGTTGCAGATTATGATCAGCCCCAGCATTTT.

This sequence joins TRBV6-1 and TRBJ2-1, with D possibly being TRBD1 (6 bases). The CDR3 is 14 amino acids. Trimming stripped 7 bases from V and 5 bases from J, with 15 bases between. Germline V lookup: CDR1 MNHNS, CDR2 SASEGT. The CDR3 spells CASTRTVANNEQFF. The CDR3, as DNA: TGTGCCAGCACGCGGACAGTAGCTAACAATGAGCAGTTCTTC.

In this sample, this clone turned up once. The J gene is TRBJ1-2, the V gene TRBV2; 10 nucleotides align to TRBD1. Germline V lookup: CDR1 SNHLY, CDR2 FYNNEI. V lost 5 bases to trimming and J lost 9 bases; unmatched junction nucleotides: 15. This CDR3 has 16 residues. CDR3 nucleotides: TGTGCCAGCAGTCTTCAAGGGACAGGGGTAGGTGATCGCTACACCTTC. Translating it yields CASSLQGTGVGDRYTF.

The table lists this clone with a count of one. The chain is built from TRBV6-1 and TRBJ2-2; D is possibly TRBD2 (6 bases). CDR1 and CDR2 (germline): MNHNS, SASEGT. This CDR3 has 13 residues. The V and J ends lost 4 bases and 4 bases respectively, with 7 bases between them. The CDR3 loop is CASSVGGTGELFF. For the CDR3, the DNA is TGTGCCAGCAGTGTCGGGGGCACCGGGGAGCTGTTTTTT.

The rearrangement joins TRBV4-1 to TRBJ2-5; 8 bases fit TRBD1. V lost 0 bases, J lost 4 bases, and 4 bases stayed unmatched. This CDR3 has 15 amino acids. Germline-derived CDR1 and CDR2 are MGHRA and YSYEKL. The CDR3 DNA reads as TGCGCCAGCAGCCAAGAACGGGACAGGCGAGAGACCCAGTACTTC. Amino acid sequence: CASSQERDRRETQYF.

This rearrangement joins TRBV7-6 to TRBJ2-7; possibly TRBD2 for D (6 bases). From germline, CDR1 is SGHVS and CDR2 FNYEAQ. The CDR3 is 14 residues long. With 4 bases removed from V and 1 base from J, the gap between germline ends came to 11 bases. The CDR3 DNA sequence: TGTGCCAGCAGCTCCTCTAGCGCATCCTACGAGCAGTACTTC. It specifies CASSSSSASYEQYF.

V gene TRBV18 combines with J gene TRBJ2-2, with D possibly matching TRBD1 (6 bases). The germline gives CDR1 KGHSH, CDR2 LQKENI. V dropped 5 bases and J dropped 5 bases, with 12 bases sitting between them. The CDR3 is made up of 14 amino acids. Written as DNA, the CDR3 is TGTGCCAGCTCAGGAACAGGGTTGACCGGGGAGCTGTTTTTT. As protein: CASSGTGLTGELFF.

CDR3 DNA: TGTGCCAGCAGCCGAACCGGGACAGGGGGCTTCGCAGATACGCAGTATTTT. It codes for CASSRTGTGGFADTQYF. The chain links TRBV5-6 to TRBJ2-3, with 12 bases matching TRBD1. The CDR3 is 17 residues long. Per the germline V gene, CDR1 is SGHDT and CDR2 is YYEEEE. The junction had 10 bases not matched to a gene; V was cut back by 4 bases and J by 4 bases.

The V call is TRBV6-6, the J call TRBJ1-5; TRBD1 is a possible D gene (6 bases). Deletions cut 2 bases from V and 4 bases from J, with 9 bases between. There are 14 residues in the CDR3. Germline V gene data show CDR1 as MNHNY and CDR2 as SVGAGI (reference sequence). The CDR3 loop reads CASSYAGENQPQHF. The CDR3 coding sequence is TGTGCCAGCAGTTACGCAGGGGAGAATCAGCCCCAGCATTTT.

The J gene is TRBJ2-5, the V gene TRBV5-1; 11 positions match TRBD1. V shed 5 bases and J 4 bases; nucleotides not matched to a gene: 10. Germline assignment: CDR1 SGHRS and CDR2 YFSETQ. The length of the CDR3 is 16 residues. The CDR3 spells CASSRVGQGAAETQYF. The CDR3 DNA is TGCGCCAGCAGTCGGGTCGGACAGGGGGCTGCAGAGACCCAGTACTTC.

The CDR3 is CASSFPAGGIEKLFF. Here the CDR3 DNA reads TGTGCCAGCAGCTTCCCGGCGGGGGGCATAGAAAAACTGTTTTTT. The chain combines TRBV7-9 with TRBJ1-4; a possible D gene is TRBD1 (6 bases). V lost 3 bases and J lost 8, with 16 bases in between. Germline CDR1 reads SEHNR; CDR2 reads FQNEAQ (reference sequence). CDR3 length equals 15 residues. Filled out from reference TRBV7-9 and TRBJ1-4, the complete variable domain reads DTGVSQNPRHKITKRGQNVTFRCDPISEHNRLYWYRQTLGQGPEFLTYFQNEAQLEKSRLLSDRFSAERPKGSFSTLEIQRTEQGDSAMYLCASSFPAGGIEKLFFGSGTQLSVL.

V usage is TRBV4-1 and J usage is TRBJ2-3, with D unclear. The CDR3 is 15 residues long. V was pared by 1 base and J by 1 base, with 9 bases between. Germline V gene sequence: CDR1 MGHRA, CDR2 YSYEKL. This CDR3 is CASSQGPRGTDTQYF. Here the CDR3 DNA reads TGCGCCAGCAGCCAAGGACCTAGAGGCACAGATACGCAGTATTTT.

The V gene is TRBV5-1, the J gene TRBJ2-2, with D possibly being TRBD2 (5 bases). Trimming shortened V by 0 bases and J by 5 bases, and 14 bases separated the two germline ends. This CDR3 is built from 16 residues. The germline CDR1 and CDR2 sequences are SGHRS and YFSETQ. This chain's CDR3 is CASSLGLGSGTGELFF. CDR3 nucleotides: TGCGCCAGCAGCTTGGGACTGGGTTCGGGGACCGGGGAGCTGTTTTTT.

J is TRBJ2-2 and V is TRBV5-1, with D unclear. This CDR3 spans 14 amino acids. The V end lost 0 bases, the J end lost 6 bases, and 9 bases lay between the germline ends. Germline-derived CDR1 and CDR2 are SGHRS and YFSETQ. The CDR3 DNA reads TGCGCCAGCAGCTTGGGTTTTGAGGCCGGGGAGCTGTTTTTT. This codes for CASSLGFEAGELFF.

The chain is built from TRBV6-5 and TRBJ2-7; 7 bases match TRBD1. The germline CDR1 and CDR2 sequences are MNHEY and SVGAGI. After removal of 0 bases from V and 0 bases from J, the junction contained 5 bases not matched to a gene. The CDR3 is 16 residues long. The CDR3: CASSYSGTVSSYEQYF. The CDR3 region has the DNA TGTGCCAGCAGTTACTCAGGGACAGTGAGCTCCTACGAGCAGTACTTC.